This passage covers 20 T cell receptor beta chains from one sample sequenced in a study of blood T cell repertoires in COVID-19. Profiled with immunoSEQ multiplex PCR; TCRdb holds only in-frame clones, not every one. This table has tens of thousands of clones, 80% to 90% appearing once. Source material: peripheral blood. These receptors were collected from a woman in her sixties or seventies with COVID-19, enrolled during active disease.

The chain has TRBV5-3 and TRBJ2-1, with 11 bases fitting TRBD1. TRBV5-3 is known as an ORF, though its function is uncertain. With V trimmed by 1 base and J by 10 bases, 16 bases remained unmatched. The CDR3 runs 18 residues. In DNA, the CDR3 is TGTGCCAGAAGCTTGAGAAATACATGGGACAGGGGGGACGGGGAGCAGTTCTTC. This gives the protein CARSLRNTWDRGDGEQFF.

The gene calls are TRBV30 and TRBJ2-5; 11 nucleotides match TRBD2. Trimming cost V 2 bases and J 3 bases; bases outside gene matches: 2. CDR3 length equals 14 residues. Germline V CDR1 and CDR2: GTSNPN, SVGIG (reference sequence). The CDR3 is CAWSMGLAEETQYF. CDR3 nucleotides: TGTGCCTGGAGTATGGGACTAGCGGAAGAGACCCAGTACTTC. Full variable domain (outside the CDR3, taken from reference TRBV30 and TRBJ2-5): SQTIHQWPATLVQPVGSPLSLECTVEGTSNPNLYWYRQAAGRGLQLLFYSVGIGQISSEVPQNLSASRPQDRQFILSSKKLLLSDSGFYLCAWSMGLAEETQYFGPGTRLLVL.

The chain is built from TRBV29-1 and TRBJ2-7; 10 bases match TRBD2. The germline V gene encodes CDR1 SQVTM and CDR2 ANQGSEA. The CDR3 consists of 21 residues. V lost 7 bases and J lost 2; bases outside the gene matches: 29. CDR3 protein: CSAGGAGGGPSGRNLAYEQYF. The DNA for the CDR3 is TGCAGCGCCGGGGGGGCGGGCGGGGGCCCTAGCGGGAGAAACCTGGCCTACGAGCAGTACTTC.

The gene calls are TRBV6-1 and TRBJ2-1; 8 positions match TRBD2. V was pared by 4 bases and J by 9 bases, with 14 bases of the junction left unmatched. This CDR3 has 16 amino acids. Germline-derived CDR1 and CDR2 are MNHNS and SASEGT. The CDR3 reads CASSAILAALLGEQFF. The CDR3 DNA reads TGTGCCAGCAGTGCAATACTAGCGGCCCTATTGGGTGAGCAGTTCTTC.

The rearrangement links TRBV3-1 (or the pseudogene TRBV3-2) to TRBJ2-7, with D tentatively TRBD2 (6 bases). The germline V and J ends were trimmed by 4 bases and 4 bases, with 26 bases remaining between them. Germline lookup yields CDR1 LGHDT and CDR2 YNNKEL (reference sequence). The CDR3 contains 18 residues. The CDR3 loop reads CASSRSRDFWRGAYEQYF. The CDR3 coding sequence is TGTGCCAGCAGCCGAAGTCGGGACTTCTGGAGGGGAGCGTACGAGCAGTACTTC.

The V call is TRBV18, the J call TRBJ2-1; 7 nucleotides line up with TRBD1. Germline V gene data show CDR1 as KGHSH and CDR2 as LQKENI. J was trimmed by 0 bases and V by 9 bases; bases with no gene match: 11. This CDR3 contains 16 residues. The CDR3 region is CASSSTRQGSYNEQFF. The CDR3 nucleotides are TGTGCCAGTTCCTCAACAAGACAGGGCTCCTACAATGAGCAGTTCTTC.

This clone appeared a few times. This sequence joins TRBV5-1 and TRBJ2-3, with TRBD2 matching 9 bases. The CDR3 loop spans 18 amino acids. CDR1 SGHRS and CDR2 YFSETQ come from the germline V gene. Germline trimming cut 0 bases from V and 2 bases from J; bases unmatched to any gene: 10. This CDR3 is CASSLVGLAGFVTDTQYF. The CDR3 DNA follows: TGCGCCAGCAGCTTGGTAGGTCTAGCGGGATTTGTCACAGATACGCAGTATTTT.

The CDR3 protein is CASSLDHRAGGGAFF. The DNA of the CDR3 is TGTGCCAGCAGCTTAGATCACCGCGCCGGGGGGGGAGCTTTCTTT. This chain connects TRBV11-3 to TRBJ1-1; D may be TRBD1 (5 bases). V gave up 0 bases and J gave up 10 bases, with 18 bases separating them. Germline V gene lookup returns CDR1 SGHNT and CDR2 YENEEA. This CDR3 has 15 amino acids.

The chain combines TRBV15 with TRBJ2-7, with D possibly being TRBD2 (6 bases). The CDR3 runs 15 residues. The germline V and J ends were trimmed by 0 bases and 4 bases, with 13 bases remaining between them. The germline V gene encodes CDR1 LNHNV and CDR2 YYDKDF (reference sequence). As DNA, the CDR3 is TGTGCCACCAGCAGAGATATTAGCGGAACATACGAGCAGTACTTC. Translation gives CATSRDISGTYEQYF.

The chain uses TRBV5-6 and TRBJ1-2; D unresolved. V shed 2 bases and J shed 2 bases, with 13 bases lying between them. The CDR3 sequence is 15 residues long. The V gene's germline CDR1 is SGHDT and CDR2 YYEEEE. CDR3 DNA: TGTGCCAGCAGCTTTTTCTCCCGGGTGAACTATGGCTACACCTTC. Protein product: CASSFFSRVNYGYTF.

This sequence joins TRBV29-1 and TRBJ2-6; D remains ambiguous. The CDR3 has 13 residues. Between the trimmed V and J ends, which lost 4 bases and 0 bases, there was a span of 4 bases. The germline V gene has CDR1 SQVTM and CDR2 ANQGSEA. The DNA of the CDR3 is TGCAGCGTTGCGGTCTCTGGGGCCAACGTCCTGACTTTC. It translates to CSVAVSGANVLTF. Complete variable domain (other parts from reference TRBV29-1 and TRBJ2-6): SAVISQKPSRDICQRGTSLTIQCQVDSQVTMMFWYRQQPGQSLTLIATANQGSEATYESGFVIDKFPISRPNLTFSTLTVSNMSPEDSSIYLCSVAVSGANVLTFGAGSRLTVL.

This clone has just a few counts. V and J are TRBV2 and TRBJ2-7; a possible D gene is TRBD2 (6 bases). The CDR3 covers 14 residues. The ends were cut back, 9 bases at V and 6 bases at J, with 21 bases in the middle. Germline V CDR1 and CDR2: SNHLY, FYNNEI. CDR3: CASEGRGLSGEQYF. Written as DNA, the CDR3 is TGTGCCAGTGAGGGGCGAGGACTATCGGGCGAGCAGTACTTC.

About this clone itself: A junction end diverges from the germline sequence, so it may reflect a read error. The CDR3 DNA reads as TGTGCTAGCAGCTTAGGGGGGGCGGGAGTGCCCATGGGTGAGCAGTTCTTC. Translated, it gives CASSLGGAGVPMGEQFF. The V call is TRBV7-7, the J call TRBJ2-1; maybe TRBD2 (7 bases). This CDR3 has 17 residues. Germline CDR1 and CDR2: SSHAT and FNYEAQ (reference sequence).

This clone has a handful of counts. CDR3 loop: CATAVSHSNQPQHF. The CDR3 coding sequence is TGTGCCACCGCAGTCTCCCATAGCAATCAGCCCCAGCATTTT. The rearrangement uses TRBV19 and TRBJ1-5; D not certain. Germline V gene data show CDR1 as LNHDA and CDR2 as SQIVND (reference sequence). Trimming took off 10 bases at V and 0 bases at J, with 13 bases between the two ends. There are 14 residues in the CDR3.

This sequence joins TRBV18 and TRBJ1-5; 9 bases match TRBD1. Per the germline V gene, CDR1 is KGHSH and CDR2 is LQKENI. Unmatched junction bases numbered 3, after V lost 2 bases and J lost 4 bases. This CDR3 has 15 amino acids. CDR3 protein: CASSPAGTGNQPQHF. The CDR3 nucleotides read TGTGCCAGCTCACCAGCCGGGACAGGGAATCAGCCCCAGCATTTT.

The chain joins TRBV7-9 to TRBJ1-3; perhaps TRBD1 as D (6 bases). CDR1 and CDR2 from the germline V gene are SEHNR and FQNEAQ (reference sequence). V lost 10 bases and J 6 bases, leaving 16 bases between the germline ends. This CDR3 region has 13 residues. The CDR3 reads CATNTGTLNTIYF. The CDR3 coding sequence is TGTGCCACAAATACCGGGACACTAAACACCATATATTTT. Looking up the rest from reference TRBV7-9 and TRBJ1-3 gives the full variable domain: DTGVSQNPRHKITKRGQNVTFRCDPISEHNRLYWYRQTLGQGPEFLTYFQNEAQLEKSRLLSDRFSAERPKGSFSTLEIQRTEQGDSAMYLCATNTGTLNTIYFGEGSWLTVV.

The CDR3, as DNA: TGCAGTGCCAGTAATTGGGGCAGGGGGCGTGCGGAGACCCAGTACTTC. The encoded protein is CSASNWGRGRAETQYF. The chain combines TRBV20-1 with TRBJ2-5; 8 bases line up with TRBD1. V shed 6 bases and J 5 bases; nucleotides not matched to a gene: 17. CDR3 length: 16 amino acids. Per germline, CDR1 DFQATT and CDR2 SNEGSKA (reference sequence).

V is TRBV3-1 (or the pseudogene TRBV3-2) and J is TRBJ2-1, with 14 bases identical to TRBD2. The V gene end was trimmed by 3 bases and the J gene end by 1 base; junction bases not matched to a gene: 11. The germline V gene has CDR1 LGHDT and CDR2 YNNKEL (reference sequence). CDR3 length: 20 residues. CDR3 in DNA: TGTGCCAGCAGCCAGACCCCGGGACTAGCGGGAGAGGGTTCCTACAATGAGCAGTTCTTC. As protein: CASSQTPGLAGEGSYNEQFF.

The CDR3 nucleotides are TGCAGCGTTCAACCTACAGGTAACCAAGAGACCCAGTACTTC. It is translated as CSVQPTGNQETQYF. The rearrangement uses TRBV29-1 and TRBJ2-5, with TRBD1 as a possible D gene (5 bases). This CDR3 is 14 amino acids long. Trimming took off 5 bases at V and 0 bases at J, with 13 bases between the two ends. CDR1 is SQVTM and CDR2 is ANQGSEA in the germline V gene. The full variable domain, in which reference TRBV29-1 and TRBJ2-5 provide the parts outside the CDR3, is SAVISQKPSRDICQRGTSLTIQCQVDSQVTMMFWYRQQPGQSLTLIATANQGSEATYESGFVIDKFPISRPNLTFSTLTVSNMSPEDSSIYLCSVQPTGNQETQYFGPGTRLLVL.

The chain couples TRBV4-2 to TRBJ2-1; TRBD2 matches 7 bases. V shed 1 base and J 4 bases; nucleotides not matched to a gene: 7. This CDR3 spans 16 amino acids. The germline gives CDR1 LGHNA, CDR2 YNFKEQ. CDR3 DNA sequence: TGTGCCAGCAGCCAAGGGGGGGGTTCTGGATACAATGAGCAGTTCTTC. Translated: CASSQGGGSGYNEQFF.